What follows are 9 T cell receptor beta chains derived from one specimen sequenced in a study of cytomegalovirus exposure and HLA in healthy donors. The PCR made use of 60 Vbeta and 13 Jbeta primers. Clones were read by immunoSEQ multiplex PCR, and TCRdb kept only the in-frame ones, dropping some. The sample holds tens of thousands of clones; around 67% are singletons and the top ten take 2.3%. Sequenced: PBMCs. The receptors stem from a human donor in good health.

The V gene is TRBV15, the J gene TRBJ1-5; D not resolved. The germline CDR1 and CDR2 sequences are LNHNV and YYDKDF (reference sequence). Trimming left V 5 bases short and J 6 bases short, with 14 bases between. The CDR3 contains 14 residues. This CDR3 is CATSPMGGGQPQHF. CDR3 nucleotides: TGTGCCACCAGCCCCATGGGTGGAGGTCAGCCCCAGCATTTT.

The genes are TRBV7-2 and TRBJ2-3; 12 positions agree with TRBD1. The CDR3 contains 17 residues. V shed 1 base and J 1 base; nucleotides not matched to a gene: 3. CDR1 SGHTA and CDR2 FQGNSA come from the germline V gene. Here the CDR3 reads CASSLEGTGGGTDTQYF. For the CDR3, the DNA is TGTGCCAGCAGCTTAGAGGGGACAGGGGGCGGCACAGATACGCAGTATTTT.

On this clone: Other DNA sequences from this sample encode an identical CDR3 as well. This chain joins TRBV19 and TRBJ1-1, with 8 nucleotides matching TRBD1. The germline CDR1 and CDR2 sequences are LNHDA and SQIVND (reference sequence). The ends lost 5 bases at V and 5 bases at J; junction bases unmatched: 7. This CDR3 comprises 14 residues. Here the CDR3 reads CASSVQGARTEAFF. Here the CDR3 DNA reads TGTGCCAGTAGTGTCCAGGGGGCGCGGACTGAAGCTTTCTTT.

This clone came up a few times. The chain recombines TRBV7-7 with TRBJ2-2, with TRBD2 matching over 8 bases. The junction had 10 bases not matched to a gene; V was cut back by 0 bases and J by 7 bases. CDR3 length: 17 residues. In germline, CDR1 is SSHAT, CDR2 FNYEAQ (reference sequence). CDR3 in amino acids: CASSLAFPGGCIGELFF. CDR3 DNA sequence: TGTGCCAGCAGCTTAGCGTTCCCGGGGGGGTGTATCGGGGAGCTGTTTTTT.

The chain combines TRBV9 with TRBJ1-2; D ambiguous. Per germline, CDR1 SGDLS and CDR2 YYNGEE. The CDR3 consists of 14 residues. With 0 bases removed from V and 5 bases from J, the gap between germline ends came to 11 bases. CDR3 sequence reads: CASSVAGGHYGYTF. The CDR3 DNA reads TGTGCCAGCAGCGTAGCGGGAGGCCATTATGGCTACACCTTC.

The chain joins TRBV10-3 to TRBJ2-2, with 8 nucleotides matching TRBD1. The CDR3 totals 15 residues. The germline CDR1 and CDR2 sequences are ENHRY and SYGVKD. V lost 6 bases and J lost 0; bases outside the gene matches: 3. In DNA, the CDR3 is TGTGCCATCAGGGGGACAGGCACGAACACCGGGGAGCTGTTTTTT. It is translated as CAIRGTGTNTGELFF.

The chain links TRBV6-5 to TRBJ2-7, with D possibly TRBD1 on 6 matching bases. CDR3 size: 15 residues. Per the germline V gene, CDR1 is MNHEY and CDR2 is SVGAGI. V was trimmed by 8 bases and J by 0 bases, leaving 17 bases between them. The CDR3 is CASGNYRAFSYEQYF. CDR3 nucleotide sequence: TGTGCCAGCGGAAACTACAGGGCCTTCTCCTACGAGCAGTACTTC.

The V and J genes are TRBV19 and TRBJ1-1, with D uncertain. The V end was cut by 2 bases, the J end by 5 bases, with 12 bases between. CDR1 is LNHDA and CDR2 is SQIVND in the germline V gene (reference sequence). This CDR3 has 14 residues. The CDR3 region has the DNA TGTGCCAGTAGTATAATGCCGGGGTGGACTGAAGCTTTCTTT. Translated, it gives CASSIMPGWTEAFF.

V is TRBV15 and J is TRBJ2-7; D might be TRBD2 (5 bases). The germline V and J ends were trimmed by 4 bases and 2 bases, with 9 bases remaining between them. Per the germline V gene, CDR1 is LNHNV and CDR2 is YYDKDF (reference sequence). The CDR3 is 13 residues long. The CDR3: CATSTRDPYEQYF. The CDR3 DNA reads TGTGCCACCAGCACGAGGGATCCCTACGAGCAGTACTTC.